The rows below give T cell receptor beta chains drawn from one sample of a study of blood T cell repertoires in COVID-19. Only in-frame clones appear in the TCRdb table, and some are missing; sequencing was by immunoSEQ multiplex PCR. Of 45,000 to 60,000 clones listed, around 86% are singletons. Sequences were obtained from peripheral blood. The receptor set was obtained from a woman aged 55-69 years with acute or convalescent COVID-19. Each CDR3 is given with its conserved first and last residue. The order of the fields is V gene, J gene, clone size, D gene, CDR3 DNA, CDR3 protein. D genes are given only for firm matches. Clone size appears in some rows only: once, few, many, or a class for an expanded clone.

v_call: TRBV20-1
j_call: TRBJ1-3
clone_size: -
d_call: -
cdr3_nt: TGCAGTGCTAGTACAGGGAAAGGAAGAAACACCATATATTTT
cdr3_aa: CSASTGKGRNTIYF

v_call: TRBV7-3
j_call: TRBJ1-2
clone_size: -
d_call: -
cdr3_nt: TGTGCCAGCAGCTTTTGGCCGATCTTC
cdr3_aa: CASSFWPIF

v_call: TRBV6-6
j_call: TRBJ2-1
clone_size: -
d_call: -
cdr3_nt: TGTGCCAGCAGCTCCCTCGACAATGAGCAGTTCTTC
cdr3_aa: CASSSLDNEQFF

v_call: TRBV28
j_call: TRBJ2-7
clone_size: -
d_call: -
cdr3_nt: TGTGCCAGCAGTACCGGGACACCCGGTCACGAGCAGTACTTC
cdr3_aa: CASSTGTPGHEQYF

v_call: TRBV20-1
j_call: TRBJ1-2
clone_size: -
d_call: -
cdr3_nt: TGCAGTGCTAGAGCAAATGGCTACACCTTC
cdr3_aa: CSARANGYTF

v_call: TRBV15
j_call: TRBJ2-4
clone_size: -
d_call: TRBD2
cdr3_nt: TGTGCCACCAGCAGAGATCGCACTAGCGGGGGGAAAAACATTCAGTACTTC
cdr3_aa: CATSRDRTSGGKNIQYF

v_call: TRBV28
j_call: TRBJ2-3
clone_size: -
d_call: TRBD2
cdr3_nt: TGTGCCAGCAATTCCCGACTAGCGGGTGCCCTAGATACGCAGTATTTT
cdr3_aa: CASNSRLAGALDTQYF

v_call: TRBV6-1
j_call: TRBJ2-1
clone_size: -
d_call: TRBD1
cdr3_nt: TGTGCCAGCAGTGAAGTGGACAGGGTTTCCCATGAGCAGTTCTTC
cdr3_aa: CASSEVDRVSHEQFF

v_call: TRBV5-5
j_call: TRBJ2-7
clone_size: -
d_call: TRBD1
cdr3_nt: TGTGCCAGCAGCTTGGGACAGGGGGCTCCCCCCGAGCAGTACTTC
cdr3_aa: CASSLGQGAPPEQYF

v_call: TRBV19
j_call: TRBJ1-2
clone_size: -
d_call: -
cdr3_nt: TGTGCCAGTAGTATATCCCAGGTTAACTATGGCTACACCTTC
cdr3_aa: CASSISQVNYGYTF

v_call: TRBV20-1
j_call: TRBJ2-1
clone_size: -
d_call: TRBD2
cdr3_nt: TGCAGTGCTAGTGCTAGCGGTCTTTTGGATGAGCAGTTCTTC
cdr3_aa: CSASASGLLDEQFF

v_call: TRBV5-1
j_call: TRBJ1-3
clone_size: -
d_call: TRBD1
cdr3_nt: TGCGCCAGCAGCTTGGTTCAGGGGGCATCTGGAAACACCATATATTTT
cdr3_aa: CASSLVQGASGNTIYF

v_call: TRBV9
j_call: TRBJ1-1
clone_size: -
d_call: -
cdr3_nt: TGTGCCAGCAGCGCTCACGAGGCAGCTGAAGCTTTCTTT
cdr3_aa: CASSAHEAAEAFF

v_call: TRBV30
j_call: TRBJ2-2
clone_size: -
d_call: TRBD1
cdr3_nt: TGTGCCTGGAAACTCAAGGACAGGGGGAAAACCGGGGAGCTGTTTTTT
cdr3_aa: CAWKLKDRGKTGELFF

v_call: TRBV6-4
j_call: TRBJ2-1
clone_size: -
d_call: TRBD2
cdr3_nt: TGTGCCAGCAGTCCCAGGACTAGCGCGAGCCGTCAGTTCTTC
cdr3_aa: CASSPRTSASRQFF

v_call: TRBV5-1
j_call: TRBJ1-4
clone_size: -
d_call: TRBD1
cdr3_nt: TGCGCCAGCAGTACGACAGGGAAGTTGCCTAATGAAAAACTGTTTTTT
cdr3_aa: CASSTTGKLPNEKLFF

v_call: TRBV19
j_call: TRBJ2-2
clone_size: -
d_call: -
cdr3_nt: TGTGCCAGTATTCCGGGTCCCACCGGGGAGCTGTTTTTT
cdr3_aa: CASIPGPTGELFF

v_call: TRBV24-1
j_call: TRBJ2-1
clone_size: -
d_call: TRBD2
cdr3_nt: TGTGCCACCAGTGACAGAACTAGCGGGTATTACAATGAGCAGTTCTTC
cdr3_aa: CATSDRTSGYYNEQFF

v_call: TRBV28
j_call: TRBJ1-5
clone_size: -
d_call: -
cdr3_nt: TGTGCCAGCAGTTTACCGGCCGGGAATAGCAATCAGCCCCAGCATTTT
cdr3_aa: CASSLPAGNSNQPQHF

v_call: TRBV21-1
j_call: TRBJ2-3
clone_size: -
d_call: -
cdr3_nt: TGTGCCAGCAGCAAAGTGTTCGGGAGAGATACGCAGTATTTT
cdr3_aa: CASSKVFGRDTQYF

v_call: TRBV5-4
j_call: TRBJ1-5
clone_size: -
d_call: -
cdr3_nt: TGTGCCAGCAGCTTGGCCGGTCAGCCCCAGCATTTT
cdr3_aa: CASSLAGQPQHF

v_call: TRBV9
j_call: TRBJ1-3
clone_size: -
d_call: -
cdr3_nt: TGTGCCAGCAGCGCTCAGGGCGCGGGAGCTGGAAACACCATATATTTT
cdr3_aa: CASSAQGAGAGNTIYF

v_call: TRBV12-3/TRBV12-4
j_call: TRBJ2-4
clone_size: -
d_call: TRBD1
cdr3_nt: TGTGCCAGCAGCCTGACAGGGAGATACATTCAGTACTTC
cdr3_aa: CASSLTGRYIQYF

v_call: TRBV14
j_call: TRBJ1-5
clone_size: -
d_call: TRBD1
cdr3_nt: TGTGCCAGCAGCCAAGATGATCATGGGACAGGCAAGAGTCAGCCCCAGCATTTT
cdr3_aa: CASSQDDHGTGKSQPQHF

v_call: TRBV20-1
j_call: TRBJ2-7
clone_size: -
d_call: -
cdr3_nt: TGCAGTGCTAGTCGCTCCCGAGCCTACGAGCAGTACTTC
cdr3_aa: CSASRSRAYEQYF

v_call: TRBV6-1
j_call: TRBJ1-2
clone_size: -
d_call: TRBD1
cdr3_nt: TGTGCCAGCAGTGAAGGACAGGGCGACGTCTATGGCTACACCTTC
cdr3_aa: CASSEGQGDVYGYTF

v_call: TRBV28
j_call: TRBJ1-2
clone_size: once
d_call: -
cdr3_nt: TGTGCCAGCAGTAGAGTCGGGGAGGGCTATGGCTACACCTTC
cdr3_aa: CASSRVGEGYGYTF

v_call: TRBV2
j_call: TRBJ1-5
clone_size: -
d_call: TRBD1
cdr3_nt: TGTGCCAGCACGGGACAGTGGGATCAGCCCCAGCATTTT
cdr3_aa: CASTGQWDQPQHF

v_call: TRBV19
j_call: TRBJ2-2
clone_size: -
d_call: TRBD2
cdr3_nt: TGTGCCAGTAGGATAGCGGGTCTGAACACCGGGGAGCTGTTTTTT
cdr3_aa: CASRIAGLNTGELFF

v_call: TRBV25-1
j_call: TRBJ1-2
clone_size: once
d_call: -
cdr3_nt: TGTGCCAGCAGTGAGATAGCGACACATCTTAACTATGGCTACACCTTC
cdr3_aa: CASSEIATHLNYGYTF

v_call: TRBV6-1
j_call: TRBJ2-3
clone_size: -
d_call: TRBD2
cdr3_nt: TGTGCCAGCAGTGGGCCCCTAGCGGGGGGGCCAGGCCAACCGGATACGCAGTATTTT
cdr3_aa: CASSGPLAGGPGQPDTQYF

v_call: TRBV27
j_call: TRBJ2-3
clone_size: -
d_call: -
cdr3_nt: TGTGCCAGCAGTCCCCGGACAGCGGGCACAGATACGCAGTATTTT
cdr3_aa: CASSPRTAGTDTQYF

v_call: TRBV30
j_call: TRBJ2-1
clone_size: -
d_call: TRBD2
cdr3_nt: TGTGCCTGGAGTAGCCTTCTAGCGGGAGGGAGGAATGAGCAGTTCTTC
cdr3_aa: CAWSSLLAGGRNEQFF

v_call: TRBV18
j_call: TRBJ1-1
clone_size: -
d_call: -
cdr3_nt: TGTGCCAGCTCACCACAGGGGACACCCATGAACACTGAAGCTTTCTTT
cdr3_aa: CASSPQGTPMNTEAFF

v_call: TRBV6-6
j_call: TRBJ1-1
clone_size: -
d_call: -
cdr3_nt: TGTGCCAGCAGTTACATCATGAACACTGAAGCTTTCTTT
cdr3_aa: CASSYIMNTEAFF

v_call: TRBV2
j_call: TRBJ1-2
clone_size: few
d_call: TRBD1
cdr3_nt: TGTGCCAGCAGTGAGGGTTGGGGACAGGCCTATGGCTACACCTTC
cdr3_aa: CASSEGWGQAYGYTF

v_call: TRBV28
j_call: TRBJ1-3
clone_size: few
d_call: TRBD1
cdr3_nt: TGTGCCAGCAGCAGGGGGAGTAGAAACACCATATATTTT
cdr3_aa: CASSRGSRNTIYF

v_call: TRBV18
j_call: TRBJ1-2
clone_size: -
d_call: TRBD1
cdr3_nt: TGTGCCAGCTCACCCTCGCTTCTTACCCGGGACAGGGATGGCTACACCTTC
cdr3_aa: CASSPSLLTRDRDGYTF

v_call: TRBV6-1
j_call: TRBJ1-2
clone_size: -
d_call: -
cdr3_nt: TGTGCCAGCAGTGAAGACATTAACTATGGCTACACCTTC
cdr3_aa: CASSEDINYGYTF

v_call: TRBV7-9
j_call: TRBJ1-4
clone_size: -
d_call: -
cdr3_nt: TGTGCCAGCAGCTTAGAGAGCGGTGAAAAACTGTTTTTT
cdr3_aa: CASSLESGEKLFF